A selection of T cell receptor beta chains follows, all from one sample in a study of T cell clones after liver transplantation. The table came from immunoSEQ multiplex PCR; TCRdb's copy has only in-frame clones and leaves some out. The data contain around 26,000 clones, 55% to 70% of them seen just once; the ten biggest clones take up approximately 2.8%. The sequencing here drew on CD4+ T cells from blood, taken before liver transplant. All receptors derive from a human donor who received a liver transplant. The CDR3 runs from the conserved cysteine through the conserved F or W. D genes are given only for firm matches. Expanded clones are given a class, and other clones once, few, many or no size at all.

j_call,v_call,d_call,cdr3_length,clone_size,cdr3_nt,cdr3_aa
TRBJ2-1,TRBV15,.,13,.,TGTGCCACCAGCGGCCAGTATAGGAATGAGCAGTTCTTC,CATSGQYRNEQFF
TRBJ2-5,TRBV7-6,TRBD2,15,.,TGTGCCAGCAGCTCCAGGGCGGGAGCAAGAGAGACCCAGTACTTC,CASSSRAGARETQYF
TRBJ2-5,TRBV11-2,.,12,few,TGTGCCAGCAGCCCGGCCGCCGAGACCCAGTACTTC,CASSPAAETQYF
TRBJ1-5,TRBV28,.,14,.,TGTGCCAGCAGCCGAGGGGGGGCTGATCAGCCCCAGCATTTT,CASSRGGADQPQHF
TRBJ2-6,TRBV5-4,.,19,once,TGTGCCAGCAGCTTGTTCCGGGACAAGCGGCGCCCTGGGGCCAACGTCCTGACTTTC,CASSLFRDKRRPGANVLTF
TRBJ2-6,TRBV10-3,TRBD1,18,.,TGTGCCATCAGTCCCCAAGGACAGGGGACGGCTGGGGCCAACGTCCTGACTTTC,CAISPQGQGTAGANVLTF
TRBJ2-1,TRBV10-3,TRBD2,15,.,TGTGCCATCAGTGAGAGCACTGAGACTAGCGGAGAGCAGTTCTTC,CAISESTETSGEQFF
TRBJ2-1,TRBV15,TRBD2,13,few,TGTGCCACCAGGGCGGGAGGCTACAATGAGCAGTTCTTC,CATRAGGYNEQFF
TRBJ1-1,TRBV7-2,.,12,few,TGTGCCAGCAGTACCCCCGGAAATGAAGCTTTCTTT,CASSTPGNEAFF
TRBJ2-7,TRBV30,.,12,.,TGTGCCTGGATGCCGAGCTCCTACGAGCAGTACTTC,CAWMPSSYEQYF
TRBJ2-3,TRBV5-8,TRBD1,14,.,TGTGCCAGCAGCTCCGGACAGGGCACAGATACGCAGTATTTT,CASSSGQGTDTQYF
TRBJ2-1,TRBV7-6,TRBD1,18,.,TGTGCCAGCAGCCATGGGACAGGGGTCTTCAGCTCCTACAATGAGCAGTTCTTC,CASSHGTGVFSSYNEQFF
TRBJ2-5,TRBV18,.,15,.,TGTGCCAGCTCACTACCGGGACTCCCACAAGAGACCCAGTACTTC,CASSLPGLPQETQYF
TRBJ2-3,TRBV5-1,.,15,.,TGCGCCAGCAGCTTGGATGGCGGCACCACAGATACGCAGTATTTT,CASSLDGGTTDTQYF
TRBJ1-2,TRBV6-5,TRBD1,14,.,TGTGCCAGCAGTCAACAGGGGGCTGGCTATGGCTACACCTTC,CASSQQGAGYGYTF
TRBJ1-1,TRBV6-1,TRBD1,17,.,TGTGCCAGCAGTGCCAGCAGTAACAGGGGTGTAAACACTGAAGCTTTCTTT,CASSASSNRGVNTEAFF
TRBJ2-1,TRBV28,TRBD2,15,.,TGTGCCAGCAGCTCAGCGGGAGTTTCCTACAATGAGCAGTTCTTC,CASSSAGVSYNEQFF
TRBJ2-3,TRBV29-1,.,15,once,TGCAGCGTTGTATCCTATCAAGGGAACGCAGATACGCAGTATTTT,CSVVSYQGNADTQYF
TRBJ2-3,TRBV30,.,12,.,TGTGCCTGGATCCTTAGGGGAGATACGCAGTATTTT,CAWILRGDTQYF
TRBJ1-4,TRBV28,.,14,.,TGTGCCAGCAGTTTCAGTTCAACTAATGAAAAACTGTTTTTT,CASSFSSTNEKLFF
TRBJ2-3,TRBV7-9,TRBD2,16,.,TGTGCCAGCAGCGTTAGCGGGGGGGCCATGGCAGATACGCAGTATTTT,CASSVSGGAMADTQYF
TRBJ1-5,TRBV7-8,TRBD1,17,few,TGTGCCAGCAGCCGCGGACAGGGGGATTTGGGCAATCAGCCCCAGCATTTT,CASSRGQGDLGNQPQHF
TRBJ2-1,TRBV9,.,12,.,TGTGCCAGCAGCCCCCAGGGCCATGAGCAGTTCTTC,CASSPQGHEQFF
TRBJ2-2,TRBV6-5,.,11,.,TGTGCCAGCAGTTATCAGGGGGAGCTGTTTTTT,CASSYQGELFF
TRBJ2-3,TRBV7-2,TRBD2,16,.,TGTGCCAGCAGCTTAAGGGGCGGGGGGGCCACAGATACGCAGTATTTT,CASSLRGGGATDTQYF
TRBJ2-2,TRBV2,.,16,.,TGTGCCAGCAGTGAAGCGGGGTCCTCGAACACCGGGGAGCTGTTTTTT,CASSEAGSSNTGELFF
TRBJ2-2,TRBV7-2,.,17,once,TGTGCCAGCAGCTTAGTTGTGGGAGGGTCAGGGGCCGGGGAGCTGTTTTTT,CASSLVVGGSGAGELFF
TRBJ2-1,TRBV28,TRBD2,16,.,TGTGCCAGCAGTGTGACTAGCGGGAGGGGTGAGCATGAGCAGTTCTTC,CASSVTSGRGEHEQFF
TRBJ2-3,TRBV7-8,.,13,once,TGTGCCAGCAGCTTAGTGGTTTCAGATACGCAGTATTTT,CASSLVVSDTQYF
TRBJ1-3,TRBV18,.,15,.,TGTGCCAGCTCACCCACCGAGAGCTCTGGAAACACCATATATTTT,CASSPTESSGNTIYF
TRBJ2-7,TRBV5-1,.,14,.,TGCGCCAGCAGCTTGGCCCAGGTTCCCTACGAGCAGTACTTC,CASSLAQVPYEQYF
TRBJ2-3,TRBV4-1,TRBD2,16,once,TGCGCCAGCAACGACCCGGGACTAGCGGGAACAGATACGCAGTATTTT,CASNDPGLAGTDTQYF
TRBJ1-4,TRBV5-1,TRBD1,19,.,TGCGCCAGCAGCTTTGTACTACGGACAGGGAGGTGGTCTAATGAAAAACTGTTTTTT,CASSFVLRTGRWSNEKLFF
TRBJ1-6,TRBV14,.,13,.,TGTGCCAGCAGCCCCCGGACTAATTCACCCCTCCACTTT,CASSPRTNSPLHF
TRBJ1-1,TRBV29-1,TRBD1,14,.,TGCAGCGTCGATGTGACAGGGGGATCCACTGAAGCTTTCTTT,CSVDVTGGSTEAFF
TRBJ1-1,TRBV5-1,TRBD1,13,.,TGCGCCAGCAGCATGACAGGGGACACTGAAGCTTTCTTT,CASSMTGDTEAFF
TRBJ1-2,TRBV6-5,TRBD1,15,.,TGTGCCAGCAGTTACCGGGACAGGGGTGCCTATGGCTACACCTTC,CASSYRDRGAYGYTF
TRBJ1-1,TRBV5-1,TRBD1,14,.,TGCGCCAGCAGCCTCGGGACAGCAAACACTGAAGCTTTCTTT,CASSLGTANTEAFF
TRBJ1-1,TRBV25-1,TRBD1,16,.,TGTGCCAGCAGTGAATATCCCCAGGGGGCGGCCACTGAAGCTTTCTTT,CASSEYPQGAATEAFF
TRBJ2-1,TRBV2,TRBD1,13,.,TGTGCCAGCATTGAGACAGGGGGCGGTGGGCAGTTCTTC,CASIETGGGGQFF
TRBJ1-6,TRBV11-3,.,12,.,TGTGCCAGCAGCTTACATAATTCACCCCTCCACTTT,CASSLHNSPLHF
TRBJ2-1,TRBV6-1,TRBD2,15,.,TGTGCCAGCAGTGAAGAGGGACTAGCGGGGATGGGTAGGTTCTTC,CASSEEGLAGMGRFF
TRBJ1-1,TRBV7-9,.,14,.,TGTGCCAGCAGTCTTAGCGGGGGGAGCACTGAAGCTTTCTTT,CASSLSGGSTEAFF
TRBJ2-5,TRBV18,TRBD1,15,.,TGTGCCAGCTCACCAATCGGGACAGGGCAAGAGACCCAGTACTTC,CASSPIGTGQETQYF
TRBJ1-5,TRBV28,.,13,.,TGTGCCAGCTTCGACAGGCCCCCACAGCCCCAGCATTTT,CASFDRPPQPQHF
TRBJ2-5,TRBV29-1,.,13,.,TGCAGCGTTGAAGTTTTCAACGGAGAGACCCAGTACTTC,CSVEVFNGETQYF
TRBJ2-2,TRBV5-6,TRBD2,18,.,TGTGCCAGCAGCTTGTTGGTAGCGGGAGGCCAGAACACCGGGGAGCTGTTTTTT,CASSLLVAGGQNTGELFF
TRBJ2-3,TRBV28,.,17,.,TGTGCCAGCAGCCCCATTAGCAGGGGACGTATGTCAGATACGCAGTATTTT,CASSPISRGRMSDTQYF
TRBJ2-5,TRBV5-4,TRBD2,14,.,TGTGCCAGCAGCTTGAGCGGGGGGGCCGAGACCCAGTACTTC,CASSLSGGAETQYF
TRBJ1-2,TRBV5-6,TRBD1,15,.,TGTGCCAGCAGCCCGCCGACAGGGACCCTTTATGGCTACACCTTC,CASSPPTGTLYGYTF
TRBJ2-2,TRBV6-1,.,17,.,TGTGCCAGCAGGGAACGAGGCGTGAAGACGAACACCGGGGAGCTGTTTTTT,CASRERGVKTNTGELFF
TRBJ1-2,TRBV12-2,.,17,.,TGTGCAAGTCGCTTAGGAGGGAGGACAGCCCGGGCGCGGGGCTACACCTTC,CASRLGGRTARARGYTF
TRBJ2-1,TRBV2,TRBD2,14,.,TGTGCCAGCAGTTCCGGGGGGGCCTTCGATGAGCAGTTCTTC,CASSSGGAFDEQFF
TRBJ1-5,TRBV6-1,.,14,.,TGTGCCAGCAGTTGGGAGGGGGGCAATCAGCCCCAGCATTTT,CASSWEGGNQPQHF
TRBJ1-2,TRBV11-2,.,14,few,TGTGCCAGCAGCTCAACGTTACAGGGCTATGGCTACACCTTC,CASSSTLQGYGYTF
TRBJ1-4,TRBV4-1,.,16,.,TGCGCCAGCAGCCAAGAGACGCTCGGGAACGAGGAAAAACTGTTTTTT,CASSQETLGNEEKLFF
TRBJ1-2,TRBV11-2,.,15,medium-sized,TGTGCCAGCAGCTTAGTACAGGGCGGAGGATATGGCTACACCTTC,CASSLVQGGGYGYTF
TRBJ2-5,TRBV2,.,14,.,TGTGCCAGCAGTGGCGTACTACCCCAAGAGACCCAGTACTTC,CASSGVLPQETQYF
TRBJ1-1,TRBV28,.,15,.,TGTGCCAGCACCCCAGGGAAGGGGGTGGGTACTGAAGCTTTCTTT,CASTPGKGVGTEAFF
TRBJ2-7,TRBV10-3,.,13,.,TGTGCCATCGGAAGGGGAAACTCCTACGAGCAGTACTTC,CAIGRGNSYEQYF